The 15 T cell receptor beta chains below were found in one sample sequenced in a study of blood T cell repertoires in COVID-19. Profiled with immunoSEQ multiplex PCR; TCRdb holds only in-frame clones, not every one. The sample lists some 100,000 clones, roughly 90% occurring once. Sequencing used peripheral blood. The receptor source for this set is a man aged 45 to 65 with active COVID-19.

The V call is TRBV7-2, the J call TRBJ1-1, with TRBD1 matching over 11 bases. The length of the CDR3 is 17 residues. V was clipped by 5 bases and J by 0 bases; unmatched bases: 8. The germline gives CDR1 SGHTA, CDR2 FQGNSA. CDR3 residues: CASSLGTGGLMNTEAFF. For the CDR3, the DNA is TGTGCCAGCAGCCTCGGGACAGGGGGACTCATGAACACTGAAGCTTTCTTT.

V gene TRBV6-6 combines with J gene TRBJ1-5; D uncertain. CDR3 length equals 16 residues. Germline values: CDR1 MNHNY, CDR2 SVGAGI (reference sequence). This CDR3 reads CASLRTGSGSNQPQHF. In DNA, the CDR3 is TGTGCATCCCTACGGACGGGATCAGGAAGCAATCAGCCCCAGCATTTT.

The chain links TRBV27 to TRBJ2-7, with 11 bases lining up with TRBD2. V shed 5 bases and J 3 bases; nucleotides not matched to a gene: 3. Germline values: CDR1 MNHEY, CDR2 SMNVEV (reference sequence). This CDR3 is built from 14 residues. The CDR3 coding sequence is TGTGCCAGCAGTGTGGGGACTAGCGGCTACGAGCAGTACTTC. Protein product: CASSVGTSGYEQYF.

CDR3 protein: CASSARRIYGYTF. The CDR3 region has the DNA TGTGCCAGCAGCGCTAGGAGGATCTATGGCTACACCTTC. The chain carries TRBV5-6 and TRBJ1-2; D gene uncertain. In germline, CDR1 is SGHDT, CDR2 YYEEEE. Trimming took off 4 bases at V and 4 bases at J, with 11 bases between the two ends. This CDR3 has 13 residues. Supplemented by reference TRBV5-6 and TRBJ1-2, the full variable domain reads DAGVTQSPTHLIKTRGQQVTLRCSPKSGHDTVSWYQQALGQGPQFIFQYYEEEERQRGNFPDRFSGHQFPNYSSELNVNALLLGDSALYLCASSARRIYGYTFGSGTRLTVV.

This clone was observed once. V usage is TRBV4-2 and J usage is TRBJ2-1; TRBD2 agrees at 10 bases. The CDR3 length is 15 residues. After removal of 4 bases from V and 5 bases from J, the junction contained 5 bases not matched to a gene. Germline V lookup: CDR1 LGHNA, CDR2 YNFKEQ. CDR3 sequence: CASSPRTSGHNEQFF. The CDR3, as DNA: TGTGCCAGCAGCCCACGGACTAGCGGCCACAATGAGCAGTTCTTC.

This clone showed up just once. The V and J genes are TRBV19 and TRBJ2-3; 8 bases are a match to TRBD2. This CDR3 is 14 amino acids long. CDR1 LNHDA and CDR2 SQIVND come from the germline V gene (reference sequence). Trimming took 8 bases from V and 5 from J; bases not matched to a gene: 9. CDR3 sequence: CASCLAGGKDTQYF. CDR3 in DNA: TGTGCCAGTTGTCTTGCGGGGGGAAAAGATACGCAGTATTTT.

The V and J genes are TRBV18 and TRBJ2-2, with D hard to call. The length of the CDR3 is 15 residues. The V and J ends lost 2 bases and 0 bases respectively, with 7 bases between them. Germline V lookup: CDR1 KGHSH, CDR2 LQKENI. The CDR3 here is CASSPVRTNTGELFF. CDR3 coding DNA: TGTGCCAGCTCACCAGTCAGGACGAACACCGGGGAGCTGTTTTTT.

V is TRBV11-1 and J is TRBJ1-1, with a possible D match to TRBD1 (6 bases). CDR1 and CDR2 from the germline V gene are SGHAT and FQDESV (reference sequence). CDR3 size: 16 residues. V lost 9 bases and J lost 5, with 25 bases in between. This CDR3 is CARRRGREGGGTEAFF. The DNA of the CDR3 is TGTGCCAGGAGACGCGGAAGGGAAGGGGGTGGGACTGAAGCTTTCTTT.

This CDR3 reads CSAARLDEQFF. In DNA form, the CDR3 reads TGCAGTGCTGCCAGACTCGATGAGCAGTTCTTC. The rearrangement uses TRBV20-1 and TRBJ2-1; unclear D gene. The CDR3 length is 11 residues. V lost 5 bases, J lost 8 bases, and 10 bases lay in between. Germline V gene sequence: CDR1 DFQATT, CDR2 SNEGSKA (reference sequence).

The chain combines TRBV18 with TRBJ1-2; 9 bases fit TRBD1. J was trimmed by 8 bases and V by 4 bases; bases with no gene match: 5. The CDR3 covers 13 residues. Per germline, CDR1 KGHSH and CDR2 LQKENI. The CDR3 DNA follows: TGTGCCAGCTCACAAACAGGGGGCCAGGGCTACACCTTC. As protein: CASSQTGGQGYTF.

The V and J genes are TRBV5-6 and TRBJ2-1, with no clear D. Germline V gives CDR1 SGHDT, CDR2 YYEEEE. The CDR3 has 11 residues. Trimming left V 0 bases short and J 8 bases short, with 3 bases between. This CDR3 is CASSLVDEQFF. The DNA of the CDR3 is TGTGCCAGCAGCTTGGTCGATGAGCAGTTCTTC.

This chain links TRBV7-2 with TRBJ2-3; D is perhaps TRBD2 (5 bases). The CDR3 has 12 amino acids. The germline V gene has CDR1 SGHTA and CDR2 FQGNSA. V was trimmed by 1 base and J by 6 bases, leaving 5 bases between them. The CDR3 DNA is TGTGCCAGCAGCTTAGTAGCGGATACGCAGTATTTT. It yields the protein CASSLVADTQYF.

The rearrangement joins TRBV5-1 to TRBJ2-3, with TRBD1 identical over 7 bases. Trimming took 4 bases from V and 1 from J; bases not matched to a gene: 18. Per germline, CDR1 SGHRS and CDR2 YFSETQ. The CDR3 loop spans 19 amino acids. CDR3 nucleotides: TGCGCCAGCAGCCCCGAAGGACAGGACCAAACTTTCCGCACAGATACGCAGTATTTT. The encoded protein is CASSPEGQDQTFRTDTQYF.

Note on this clone: Germline and junction disagree at one end, which may indicate a read error. This sequence joins TRBV5-1 and TRBJ2-1; tentative D call: TRBD2 (5 bases). Germline V gene lookup returns CDR1 SGHRS and CDR2 YFSETQ. The CDR3 runs to 15 residues. DNA of the CDR3: TGCGCCAGCGGCTTGCGAGTGGGGAGCTACAATGAGCAGTTCTTC. Translated: CASGLRVGSYNEQFF.

This clone has only one observation. The rearrangement uses TRBV4-2 and TRBJ2-3, with unresolved D. The germline V gene has CDR1 LGHNA and CDR2 YNFKEQ. This CDR3 contains 16 residues. V lost 0 bases, J lost 6 bases, and 16 bases lay in between. The CDR3 coding sequence is TGTGCCAGCAGCCAAGATTTCGTCAACCAGAGGGATACGCAGTATTTT. Encoded protein: CASSQDFVNQRDTQYF.